The source of this T cell receptor (beta chain) is a study of shared clonotypes between healthy human individuals. Whole-study findings and limits: Clonotypes which were not shared had lower generation probabilities than clonotypes that all four donors shared.

Generated by immunoSEQ multiplex PCR, the TCRdb table keeps only in-frame clones and is missing some. The sample lists millions of clones, around 94% occurring once. Worth noting for this clone: What it recognizes is unknown.

Germline CDR1 and CDR2: DFQATT and SNEGSKA (reference sequence). CDR3 length: 10 residues. V dropped 3 bases and J dropped 7 bases, with 6 bases sitting between them. The origin of this receptor is a man aged 18 to 29 in good health. V usage is TRBV20-1 and J usage is TRBJ1-2; D is unresolved. The specimen was naive CD4+ T cells sorted from blood. Subset indicated: CD45RA+ positively selected. Here the CDR3 DNA reads TGCAGTGCTAGGGCCGGTGGCTACACCTTC. It yields the protein CSARAGGYTF.